The 21 T cell receptor beta chains in this list originate from one sample, sequenced in a study of cytomegalovirus exposure and HLA in healthy donors. Both 60 Vbeta primers and 13 Jbeta primers went into the PCR. This table comes from immunoSEQ multiplex PCR, and its TCRdb copy is limited to in-frame clones, with some not included. This sample has more than 100,000 clones, with about 60% found just once. The source material was PBMCs. These receptor sequences come from a man in his forties or fifties in good health and CMV-seropositive.

This clone was seen a few times. CDR3 residues: CASSAPDFYSYEQYF. In nucleotides, the CDR3 is TGTGCCAGCAGTGCTCCGGACTTCTACTCCTACGAGCAGTACTTC. The V and J genes are TRBV2 and TRBJ2-7, with a weak D call TRBD2 (5 bases). Trimming cost V 4 bases and J 0 bases, with 13 bases left between them. Germline V CDR1 and CDR2: SNHLY, FYNNEI. The CDR3 is 15 amino acids.

This clone was recorded a few times. CDR3 in DNA: TGTGCCAGCAACCTAGGGAGCCCTCGCTCCTACGAGCAGTACTTC. Its protein is CASNLGSPRSYEQYF. V is TRBV6-6 and J is TRBJ2-7; possibly TRBD2 for D (5 bases). Trimming cost V 7 bases and J 0 bases, with 16 bases left between them. Germline loops: CDR1 MNHNY, CDR2 SVGAGI (reference sequence). This CDR3 region has 15 residues.

The chain uses TRBV9 and TRBJ2-5; D is unclear. The J call may be wrong; the DNA end is better matched by TRBJ2-7. This CDR3 comprises 10 residues. Germline CDR1 reads SGDLS; CDR2 reads YYNGEE. The CDR3 here is CASSVYEQYF. CDR3 bases: TGTGCCAGCAGCGTCTACGAGCAGTACTTC.

The rearrangement links TRBV6-5 to TRBJ2-5; 13 bases map to TRBD2. The germline V gene has CDR1 MNHEY and CDR2 SVGAGI. J gave up 5 bases and V 4 bases, and 4 bases lay outside the gene matches. The CDR3 is 15 residues long. As DNA, the CDR3 is TGTGCCAGCAGTTCCACTAGCGGGGGGGCTGAGACCCAGTACTTC. Translation gives CASSSTSGGAETQYF.

The rearrangement links TRBV5-1 to TRBJ2-5; 9 bases are shared with TRBD2. This CDR3 contains 17 residues. CDR1 SGHRS and CDR2 YFSETQ come from the germline V gene. V shed 0 bases, J shed 2 bases, and the junction held 8 bases outside the gene matches. In DNA form, the CDR3 reads TGCGCCAGCAGCTTGGGTGTGCTAGCGGGGCGGCAAGAGACCCAGTACTTC. This gives the protein CASSLGVLAGRQETQYF.

The chain couples TRBV4-1 to TRBJ1-2; 7 bases align to TRBD1. CDR1 and CDR2 from the germline V gene are MGHRA and YSYEKL. This CDR3 is 16 amino acids long. Trimming cost V 2 bases and J 7 bases; bases outside gene matches: 13. CDR3 sequence reads: CASSQYPLGTESGYTF. The CDR3 DNA reads TGCGCCAGCAGCCAATACCCCCTCGGGACAGAGAGTGGCTACACCTTC.

The CDR3 region is CASSLARAETQYF. In nucleotides, the CDR3 is TGTGCCAGCAGCTTAGCCAGGGCGGAGACCCAGTACTTC. This sequence joins TRBV11-2 and TRBJ2-5, with a tentative D call TRBD1 (5 bases). Trimming took off 1 base at V and 5 bases at J, with 8 bases between the two ends. CDR1 is SGHAT, CDR2 FQNNGV, per germline. The CDR3 consists of 13 residues.

V is TRBV28 and J is TRBJ2-3, with TRBD2 matching 9 bases. V trimming: 4 bases; J trimming: 1 base; junction bases outside the gene matches: 21. The CDR3 has 21 amino acids. Germline loops: CDR1 MDHEN, CDR2 SYDVKM. The CDR3 bases are TGTGCCAGCAGTTACGTGCCGGGACTAGCCGTAGGCGAGGTTGGCACAGATACGCAGTATTTT. This sequence encodes CASSYVPGLAVGEVGTDTQYF.

The rearrangement uses TRBV5-4 and TRBJ2-3; 7 nucleotides line up with TRBD1. CDR1 and CDR2 (germline): SGHNT, YYREEE (reference sequence). V dropped 2 bases and J dropped 4; count of bases not matched to a gene: 1. This CDR3 contains 13 residues. The CDR3 DNA sequence: TGTGCCAGCAGCTTCCAGGGGGCAGATACGCAGTATTTT. It translates to CASSFQGADTQYF.

This clone was observed a few times. The CDR3 bases are TGTGCCAGCAATCTAATTTCCACTGAAGCTTTCTTT. It specifies CASNLISTEAFF. The genes are TRBV6-6 and TRBJ1-1; D is ambiguous. Trimming removed 7 bases from V and 4 bases from J, with 10 bases in between. CDR1 is MNHNY, CDR2 SVGAGI, per germline (reference sequence). This CDR3 comprises 12 residues.

The chain employs TRBV10-3 and TRBJ2-2; maybe TRBD1 (5 bases). The V and J ends lost 9 bases and 4 bases respectively, with 21 bases between them. This CDR3 has 16 amino acids. CDR1 is ENHRY, CDR2 SYGVKD, per germline. CDR3 DNA: TGTGCCATTCCGACAGTTAGGGGTGTTCCCACCGGGGAGCTGTTTTTT. Its translation: CAIPTVRGVPTGELFF.

The V call is TRBV5-8, the J call TRBJ1-1; D remains ambiguous. Germline V gene lookup returns CDR1 SGHTS and CDR2 YDEGEE. The CDR3 is 15 amino acids. V lost 4 bases, J lost 1 base, and 14 bases lay in between. This CDR3 is CASSEGLIWNTEAFF. In nucleotides, the CDR3 is TGTGCCAGCAGCGAAGGACTCATTTGGAACACTGAAGCTTTCTTT. Complete variable domain (other parts from reference TRBV5-8 and TRBJ1-1): EAGVTQSPTHLIKTRGQQATLRCSPISGHTSVYWYQQALGLGLQFLLWYDEGEERNRGNFPPRFSGRQFPNYSSELNVNALELEDSALYLCASSEGLIWNTEAFFGQGTRLTVV.

As for this clone: A junction boundary mismatches the germline segment, possibly from a read error. V usage is TRBV7-9 and J usage is TRBJ2-1; 8 nucleotides match TRBD1. This CDR3 region has 16 residues. The germline CDR1 and CDR2 sequences are SEHNR and FQNEAQ (reference sequence). For the CDR3, the DNA is TGTTCCAGCAGCTTCGGGACAGGTAGTGGCGGAGATGAGCAGTTCTTC. It encodes CSSSFGTGSGGDEQFF.

This clone turned up a few times. The rearrangement links TRBV9 to TRBJ2-5, with D hard to call. The CDR3 runs 13 residues. In germline, CDR1 is SGDLS, CDR2 YYNGEE. V dropped 0 bases and J dropped 4 bases, with 7 bases sitting between them. CDR3 nucleotides: TGTGCCAGCAGCGTAGGAGCCGGAGAGACCCAGTACTTC. Translation: CASSVGAGETQYF.

The V gene is TRBV18, the J gene TRBJ2-1; a weak D match, TRBD2 (5 bases). Germline CDR1 reads KGHSH; CDR2 reads LQKENI. This CDR3 has 16 residues. V gave up 6 bases and J gave up 3 bases, with 18 bases separating them. CDR3 nucleotide sequence: TGTGCCAGCTCGACCAGGCCTAGTGAGGGCTACAATGAGCAGTTCTTC. Encoded protein: CASSTRPSEGYNEQFF.

The chain carries TRBV30 and TRBJ2-3; D is uncertain. Germline CDR1 is GTSNPN and CDR2 is SVGIG (reference sequence). This CDR3 is built from 15 residues. The ends were cut back, 1 base at V and 2 bases at J, with 13 bases in the middle. CDR3 amino acids: CAWSGSRVATDTQYF. For the CDR3, the DNA is TGTGCCTGGAGTGGTTCGAGAGTCGCCACAGATACGCAGTATTTT.

The chain is built from TRBV18 and TRBJ2-5; D is possibly TRBD2 (5 bases). Trimming shortened V by 1 base and J by 5 bases, and 14 bases separated the two germline ends. The germline CDR1 and CDR2 sequences are KGHSH and LQKENI. CDR3 length: 15 amino acids. CDR3: CASSPRDAPGETQYF. In nucleotides, the CDR3 is TGTGCCAGCTCACCACGAGATGCCCCGGGGGAGACCCAGTACTTC.

The rearrangement links TRBV6-1 to TRBJ2-1; 9 bases are a match to TRBD2. The V and J ends lost 5 bases and 6 bases, in that order; junction bases with no gene match: 8. The CDR3 loop spans 15 amino acids. Germline V lookup: CDR1 MNHNS, CDR2 SASEGT. The CDR3 bases are TGTGCCAGCAGTACGATAGCGGGAGTCGGCAATGAGCAGTTCTTC. Residues: CASSTIAGVGNEQFF.

This clone turned up a few times. The genes are TRBV2 and TRBJ2-3; 9 nucleotides line up with TRBD2. CDR1 and CDR2 (germline): SNHLY, FYNNEI. The CDR3 sequence is 15 residues long. J lost 4 bases, V lost 3 bases, and 5 bases had no gene match. The CDR3 coding sequence is TGTGCCAGCAGTGATAGCGGGGGCCAGGCAGATACGCAGTATTTT. Its translation: CASSDSGGQADTQYF.

The genes are TRBV19 and TRBJ2-5; 15 nucleotides align to TRBD2. V shed 5 bases, J shed 4 bases, and the junction held 5 bases outside the gene matches. Per germline, CDR1 LNHDA and CDR2 SQIVND (reference sequence). The CDR3 runs 16 residues. The CDR3 is CASSHGTSGGIETQYF. The CDR3 DNA follows: TGTGCCAGTAGTCATGGGACTAGCGGGGGGATAGAGACCCAGTACTTC.

This clone was detected once. The chain carries TRBV28 and TRBJ2-7; the D gene is possibly TRBD1 (6 bases). This CDR3 has 14 residues. Germline lookup yields CDR1 MDHEN and CDR2 SYDVKM. The V end was cut by 3 bases, the J end by 3 bases, with 12 bases between. CDR3 in amino acids: CASSLDQGYYEQYF. The CDR3 region has the DNA TGTGCCAGCAGTTTGGATCAGGGGTACTACGAGCAGTACTTC.